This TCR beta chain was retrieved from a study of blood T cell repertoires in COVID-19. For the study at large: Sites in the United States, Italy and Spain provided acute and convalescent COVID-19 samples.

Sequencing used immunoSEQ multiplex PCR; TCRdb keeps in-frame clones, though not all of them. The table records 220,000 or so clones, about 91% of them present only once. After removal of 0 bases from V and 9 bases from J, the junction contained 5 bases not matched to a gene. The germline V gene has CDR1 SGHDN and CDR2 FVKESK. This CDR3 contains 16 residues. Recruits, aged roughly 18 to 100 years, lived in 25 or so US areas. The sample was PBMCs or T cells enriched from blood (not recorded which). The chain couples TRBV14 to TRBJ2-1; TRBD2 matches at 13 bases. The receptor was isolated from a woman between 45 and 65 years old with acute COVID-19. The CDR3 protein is CASSQDRTSGRSEQFF. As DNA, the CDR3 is TGTGCCAGCAGCCAAGATAGGACTAGCGGGAGAAGTGAGCAGTTCTTC.